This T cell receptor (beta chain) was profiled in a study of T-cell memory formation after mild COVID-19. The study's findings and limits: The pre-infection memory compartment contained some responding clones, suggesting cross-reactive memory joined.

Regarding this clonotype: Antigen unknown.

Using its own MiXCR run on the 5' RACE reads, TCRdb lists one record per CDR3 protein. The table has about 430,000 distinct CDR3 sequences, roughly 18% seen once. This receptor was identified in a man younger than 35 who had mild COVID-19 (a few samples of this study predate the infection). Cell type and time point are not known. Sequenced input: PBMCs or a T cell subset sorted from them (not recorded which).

CDR3 residues: CASSQDGGGGAYNEQFF. CDR3 coding DNA: TGCGCCAGCAGCCAAGACGGCGGCGGGGGGGCCTACAATGAGCAGTTCTTC. The genes are TRBV4-3 and TRBJ2-1; 9 positions agree with TRBD2. Germline V gene lookup returns CDR1 LGHNA and CDR2 YSLEER. Losses at the gene ends were 0 bases for V and 2 bases for J; bases not matched to a gene: 5. The CDR3 covers 17 residues.